This T cell receptor beta chain was captured by sequencing in a study of blood T cell repertoires in COVID-19 (dated by TCRdb to the early 2020s). A note on the overall study: Collaborator samples came from the United States, Italy and Spain and covered acute and convalescent phases of COVID-19. The material from the prospective study consisted of cDNA or gDNA derived from T cells, B-cell-depleted T cells, or PBMCs. Deeply sampled blood TCRbeta repertoires from subjects exposed to, actively infected with, or recovered from COVID-19 were included in the dataset. The repertoires were made available in a free public database intended to serve as a resource for research on the immune response to SARS-CoV-2. Samples came from the ongoing ImmuneRACE study (first 160 participants) plus 1,254 subjects from 6 global collaborators. Nearly every sample came with metadata listing a de-identified subject ID, COVID-19 status, age in years and sex. Where available, HLA class I and class II types were taken from metadata supplied by the sample provider and were not determined by assay-based typing. Paper-wide results and their limitations: How much clinical and demographic metadata was included differed by source and by participant, and the metadata was provided uncurated.

A word on this clone: Its antigen is currently not known. Base qualities are not recorded, but no much larger clone differs from it by a single base.

TCRbeta CDR3 regions were amplified from genomic DNA using the immunoSEQ Assay, a bias-controlled multiplex PCR. On the authors' methods: Within the assay, amplification of reference gene primers was used to estimate how many nucleated cells each sample contained. Sequence reads were collapsed and filtered to measure the absolute abundance of every unique TCRbeta CDR3 rearrangement. For each sample, productive Simpson clonality was calculated as the square root of Simpson's diversity index over productive rearrangements. The clones in this table, taken by TCRdb from immuneACCESS, are in-frame only. Not every clone is retained; where verified, under half of the shortfall comes from an unresolved V gene, and the cause of the rest is unknown. Clonal size and the V and J genes are those of that table, whereas D and trimming came from the DNA. For this sample there are about 68,000 clones; about nine tenths appear just once. The ten largest clones add up to 2.5% to 3% of the sample.

In Seattle, one collaborating source enrolled patients while the infection was active and tracked those patients longitudinally over the course of disease. Whole blood was collected in K2EDTA tubes by collaborating institutions according to the institutions' own protocols. For TCRbeta analysis, collaborators shipped samples in one of three forms: frozen whole blood, isolated PBMCs, or DNA extracted from either of those sample types. Sequencing was performed on peripheral blood. This TCR derives from a man aged 45-65 years with COVID-19, enrolled during active disease.

The CDR3 amino acid sequence is: CASSLKWPSELYNEQFF. The DNA sequence reads TGTGCCAGCAGCCTGAAGTGGCCTAGCGAGCTCTACAATGAGCAGTTCTTC. In this chain, TRBV28 is recombined with TRBJ2-1; perhaps TRBD2 is the D gene, with 6 bases matching. The CDR1 and CDR2 encoded by the germline V gene are MDHEN and SYDVKM. The CDR3 has 17 amino acids, counting the end cysteine and phenylalanine. The entry retains the CDR3 DNA only, 51 bases that are in frame from base 1. V is cut by 6 bases and J by 3 bases, and the space between the germline ends is 21 bases.